Below are 24 T cell receptor beta chains sequenced from a single sample in a study of blood T cell repertoires in COVID-19. Here immunoSEQ multiplex PCR was the method, and the copy in TCRdb shows in-frame clones only, minus some. The data show a few hundred thousand clones, 89% seen once. Sample: peripheral blood. The receptor source for this set is a man between 18 and 29 years old who had recovered from COVID-19.

The V and J genes are TRBV18 and TRBJ1-2, with TRBD1 matching 7 bases. The CDR3 totals 15 residues. Germline CDR1 KGHSH, CDR2 LQKENI. V was clipped by 3 bases and J by 4 bases; unmatched bases: 8. This chain's CDR3 is CASSPALRGVYGYTF. In nucleotides, the CDR3 is TGTGCCAGCTCACCGGCCCTCAGGGGGGTCTATGGCTACACCTTC. Full variable domain (rest looked up from reference TRBV18 and TRBJ1-2): NAGVMQNPRHLVRRRGQEARLRCSPMKGHSHVYWYRQLPEEGLKFMVYLQKENIIDESGMPKERFSAEFPKEGPSILRIQQVVRGDSAAYFCASSPALRGVYGYTFGSGTRLTVV.

CDR3: CAIKQGVDQPQHF. CDR3 nucleotide sequence: TGTGCCATCAAACAGGGTGTCGATCAGCCCCAGCATTTT. The gene calls are TRBV10-3 and TRBJ1-5; the D gene is possibly TRBD1 (6 bases). Trimming removed 7 bases from V and 5 bases from J, with 12 bases in between. The germline V gene encodes CDR1 ENHRY and CDR2 SYGVKD. The CDR3 has 13 residues.

In this sample, this clone turned up once. V gene TRBV7-9 combines with J gene TRBJ2-3, with D unresolved. CDR3 size: 14 residues. Trimming pared 1 base from V and 0 bases from J, leaving 5 bases between. Germline V lookup: CDR1 SEHNR, CDR2 FQNEAQ (reference sequence). In DNA form, the CDR3 reads TGTGCCAGCAGCTTAGACAGTAGCACAGATACGCAGTATTTT. Translating it yields CASSLDSSTDTQYF.

The chain combines TRBV30 with TRBJ2-1; 14 positions match TRBD2. Germline loops: CDR1 GTSNPN, CDR2 SVGIG (reference sequence). V shed 1 base and J 8 bases; nucleotides not matched to a gene: 1. This CDR3 has 14 amino acids. DNA of the CDR3: TGTGCCTGGAGTGGGGGACTAGCGGGAGATGAGCAGTTCTTC. As protein: CAWSGGLAGDEQFF.

With respect to this clone: At one end, the junction sequence differs from germline, possibly due to a read error. The chain combines TRBV15 with TRBJ2-5, with D maybe TRBD2 (6 bases). The CDR3 covers 13 residues. Germline loops: CDR1 LNHNV, CDR2 YYDKDF (reference sequence). The CDR3 region is CATSLTSYRETHF. As DNA, the CDR3 is TGTGCCACCAGCTTGACCAGCTACCGGGAGACCCACTTC.

The genes are TRBV11-2 and TRBJ1-1; 10 bases are a match to TRBD1. Unmatched junction bases numbered 5, after V lost 6 bases and J lost 10 bases. Germline loops: CDR1 SGHAT, CDR2 FQNNGV. The CDR3 is 12 residues long. Written as DNA, the CDR3 is TGTGCCAGCAGTCCGACAGGGGGCAGAGCTTTCTTT. Protein sequence: CASSPTGGRAFF.

The chain uses TRBV19 and TRBJ2-4, with 11 bases fitting TRBD2. The V segment lost 4 bases and the J segment 0 bases; nucleotides outside the gene matches: 8. The CDR3 is made up of 18 amino acids. Germline V CDR1 and CDR2: LNHDA, SQIVND (reference sequence). The CDR3 is CASSTSTSGGLAKNIQYF. CDR3 DNA sequence: TGTGCCAGTAGTACCTCCACTAGCGGGGGCTTAGCCAAAAACATTCAGTACTTC.

This rearrangement joins TRBV18 to TRBJ1-3; possibly TRBD1 for D (5 bases). Per germline, CDR1 KGHSH and CDR2 LQKENI. V dropped 2 bases and J dropped 4 bases, with 15 bases sitting between them. The CDR3 is made up of 16 amino acids. Written as DNA, the CDR3 is TGTGCCAGCTCACCAACGGACATCGGAGCGGGAAACACCATATATTTT. Protein sequence: CASSPTDIGAGNTIYF.

The chain couples TRBV18 to TRBJ2-7; D call uncertain. The CDR3 runs 14 residues. V was shortened by 0 bases and J by 4 bases, with 10 bases between the two germline ends. Germline values: CDR1 KGHSH, CDR2 LQKENI. Here the CDR3 reads CASSPPANGYEQYF. The CDR3 DNA is TGTGCCAGCTCACCACCCGCCAACGGTTACGAGCAGTACTTC.

The J gene is TRBJ2-7, the V gene TRBV2, with TRBD1 as a possible D gene (6 bases). CDR3 length equals 14 residues. CDR1 is SNHLY and CDR2 is FYNNEI in the germline V gene. V was shortened by 1 base and J by 3 bases, with 10 bases between the two germline ends. CDR3 region: CASSEVGQIYEQYF. CDR3 coding DNA: TGTGCCAGCAGTGAAGTGGGACAAATCTACGAGCAGTACTTC.

The CDR3 loop reads CASRPPDYGYTF. The CDR3 DNA reads TGTGCCAGCAGGCCTCCGGACTATGGCTACACCTTC. The chain has TRBV6-5 and TRBJ1-2; D not certain. The V end was cut by 6 bases, the J end by 3 bases, with 8 bases between. This CDR3 contains 12 residues. Per the germline V gene, CDR1 is MNHEY and CDR2 is SVGAGI.

This rearrangement joins TRBV6-5 to TRBJ2-7; TRBD1 matches 7 bases. Germline V gene data show CDR1 as MNHEY and CDR2 as SVGAGI. Trimming cost V 6 bases and J 0 bases; bases outside gene matches: 5. CDR3 size: 14 residues. CDR3 protein: CASSKDRDSYEQYF. The CDR3 nucleotides read TGTGCCAGCAGCAAAGACAGGGACTCCTACGAGCAGTACTTC.

The chain carries TRBV28 and TRBJ1-5; D possibly corresponds to TRBD1 (5 bases). Germline lookup yields CDR1 MDHEN and CDR2 SYDVKM. Trimming shortened V by 3 bases and J by 5 bases, and 11 bases separated the two germline ends. The CDR3 is 14 residues long. DNA of the CDR3: TGTGCCAGCAGTTTCTTCACCAGGGATCAGCCCCAGCATTTT. Amino acid sequence: CASSFFTRDQPQHF.

The rearrangement joins TRBV7-9 to TRBJ2-1; 7 bases agree with TRBD2. This CDR3 spans 15 amino acids. Germline V lookup: CDR1 SEHNR, CDR2 FQNEAQ (reference sequence). The ends lost 4 bases at V and 4 bases at J; junction bases unmatched: 7. The CDR3 DNA sequence: TGTGCCAGCAGCTCGACTAGCTCTTCTTACAATGAGCAGTTCTTC. Translating gives CASSSTSSSYNEQFF.

The rearrangement uses TRBV23-1 and TRBJ2-2; D is possibly TRBD1 (5 bases). Being an ORF, TRBV23-1 has a function that is uncertain. Trimming took off 0 bases at V and 5 bases at J, with 25 bases between the two ends. This CDR3 is built from 20 residues. The CDR3 DNA reads TGCGCCAGCAGTCAATCGCGGACCCTCCTTATCCTGACAGTTACCGGGGAGCTGTTTTTT. It specifies CASSQSRTLLILTVTGELFF.

The V and J genes are TRBV6-5 and TRBJ2-1; a possible D gene is TRBD1 (6 bases). The V end lost 2 bases, the J end lost 1 base, and 9 bases lay between the germline ends. The CDR3 runs 15 residues. Looked up from germline, CDR1 is MNHEY and CDR2 is SVGAGI. The CDR3 is CASSYAGQSYNEQFF. As DNA, the CDR3 is TGTGCCAGCAGTTACGCCGGACAGTCCTACAATGAGCAGTTCTTC.

This chain connects TRBV29-1 to TRBJ1-2, with D possibly matching TRBD1 (6 bases). The V gene's germline CDR1 is SQVTM and CDR2 ANQGSEA. The CDR3 is made up of 13 amino acids. V was shortened by 3 bases and J by 8 bases, with 16 bases between the two germline ends. The CDR3 spells CSVDWGGSRGYTF. The CDR3 DNA reads TGCAGCGTTGATTGGGGGGGCAGCCGGGGCTACACCTTC.

J is TRBJ2-7 and V is TRBV5-1; D is possibly TRBD2 (5 bases). V dropped 1 base and J dropped 0 bases, with 14 bases sitting between them. The CDR3 spans 16 residues. Germline loops: CDR1 SGHRS, CDR2 YFSETQ. As DNA, the CDR3 is TGCGCCAGCAGCTTGTTGGCGGGCTTGAGCTCCTACGAGCAGTACTTC. It codes for CASSLLAGLSSYEQYF.

This chain uses TRBV9 with TRBJ2-1, with D perhaps TRBD2 (6 bases). With 3 bases removed from V and 7 bases from J, the gap between germline ends came to 14 bases. This CDR3 is built from 14 residues. Germline loops: CDR1 SGDLS, CDR2 YYNGEE. CDR3 in amino acids: CASSEHGTPNEQFF. The CDR3 coding sequence is TGTGCCAGCAGCGAACACGGGACTCCGAATGAGCAGTTCTTC.

This chain joins TRBV9 and TRBJ1-2; D is ambiguous. CDR3 size: 14 residues. Between the trimmed V and J ends, which lost 1 base and 6 bases, there was a span of 13 bases. In germline, CDR1 is SGDLS, CDR2 YYNGEE. The CDR3 sequence: CASSVNSYSDGYTF. CDR3 bases: TGTGCCAGCAGCGTAAATTCATACAGTGATGGCTACACCTTC.

V gene TRBV7-2 combines with J gene TRBJ1-5; D remains ambiguous. This CDR3 comprises 13 residues. The V gene's germline CDR1 is SGHTA and CDR2 FQGNSA. V was cut by 5 bases and J by 6 bases, with 11 bases left in between. The CDR3 is CASSRDSVQPQHF. CDR3 DNA sequence: TGTGCCAGCAGCCGAGATTCGGTTCAGCCCCAGCATTTT. The variable domain in full, completed from reference TRBV7-2 and TRBJ1-5, reads GAGVSQSPSNKVTEKGKDVELRCDPISGHTALYWYRQSLGQGLEFLIYFQGNSAPDKSGLPSDRFSAERTGGSVSTLTIQRTQQEDSAVYLCASSRDSVQPQHFGDGTRLSIL.

This clone was picked up a small number of times. The V call is TRBV10-3, the J call TRBJ2-2; the match to TRBD2 covers 10 bases. Trimming removed 3 bases from V and 6 bases from J; junction bases left unmatched: 7. This CDR3 comprises 16 residues. The V gene's germline CDR1 is ENHRY and CDR2 SYGVKD. CDR3 sequence (DNA): TGTGCCATCAGTGATCCGAGCGGGGGGGTTCCCGGGGAGCTGTTTTTT. Translated, it gives CAISDPSGGVPGELFF.

This sequence joins TRBV27 and TRBJ1-2; 9 bases are a match to TRBD1. The junction had 6 bases not matched to a gene; V was cut back by 5 bases and J by 5 bases. This CDR3 has 14 residues. Germline V gives CDR1 MNHEY, CDR2 SMNVEV (reference sequence). The CDR3 here is CASSVDRGLYGYTF. CDR3 DNA: TGTGCCAGCAGTGTCGACAGGGGGTTATATGGCTACACCTTC.

V is TRBV7-9 and J is TRBJ1-1; D possibly corresponds to TRBD1 (5 bases). The length of the CDR3 is 12 residues. Per germline, CDR1 SEHNR and CDR2 FQNEAQ (reference sequence). V was clipped by 8 bases and J by 7 bases, with 14 bases between them. CDR3 residues: CASSLGGIEAFF. In DNA form, the CDR3 reads TGTGCCAGCTCCCTGGGGGGAATTGAAGCTTTCTTT.